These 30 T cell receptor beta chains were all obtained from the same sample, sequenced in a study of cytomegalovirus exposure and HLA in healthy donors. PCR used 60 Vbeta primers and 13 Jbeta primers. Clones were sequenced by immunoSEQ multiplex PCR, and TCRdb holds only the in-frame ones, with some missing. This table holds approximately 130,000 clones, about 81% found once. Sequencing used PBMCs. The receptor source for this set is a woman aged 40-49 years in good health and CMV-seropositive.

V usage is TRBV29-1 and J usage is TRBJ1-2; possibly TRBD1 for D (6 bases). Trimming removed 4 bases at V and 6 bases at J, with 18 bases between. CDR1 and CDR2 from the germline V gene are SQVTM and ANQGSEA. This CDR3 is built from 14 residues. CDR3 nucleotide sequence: TGCAGCGTTGCAGAACAGGGAGCGTACAATGGCTACACCTTC. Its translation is CSVAEQGAYNGYTF.

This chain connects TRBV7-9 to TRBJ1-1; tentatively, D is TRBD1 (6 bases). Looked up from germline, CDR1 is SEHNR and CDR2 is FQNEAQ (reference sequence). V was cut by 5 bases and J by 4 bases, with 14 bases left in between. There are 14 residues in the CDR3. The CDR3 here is CASSPQGFLTEAFF. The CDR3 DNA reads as TGTGCCAGCAGCCCACAGGGTTTTCTCACTGAAGCTTTCTTT. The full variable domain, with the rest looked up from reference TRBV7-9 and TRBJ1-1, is DTGVSQNPRHKITKRGQNVTFRCDPISEHNRLYWYRQTLGQGPEFLTYFQNEAQLEKSRLLSDRFSAERPKGSFSTLEIQRTEQGDSAMYLCASSPQGFLTEAFFGQGTRLTVV.

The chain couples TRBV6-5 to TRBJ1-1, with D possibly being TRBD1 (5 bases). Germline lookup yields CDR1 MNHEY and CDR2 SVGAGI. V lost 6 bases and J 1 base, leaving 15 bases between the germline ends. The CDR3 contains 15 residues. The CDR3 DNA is TGTGCCAGCAGCTTTTGGGCAGGGAAGAACACTGAAGCTTTCTTT. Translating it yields CASSFWAGKNTEAFF.

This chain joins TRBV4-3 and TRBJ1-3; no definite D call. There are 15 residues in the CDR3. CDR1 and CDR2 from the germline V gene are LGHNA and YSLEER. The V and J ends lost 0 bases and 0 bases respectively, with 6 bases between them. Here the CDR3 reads CASSQDIGSGNTIYF. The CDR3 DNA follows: TGCGCCAGCAGCCAAGATATCGGCTCTGGAAACACCATATATTTT.

The CDR3 sequence is CAISGGPDSPLHF. The CDR3 DNA is TGTGCCATCAGTGGGGGCCCGGATTCACCCCTCCACTTT. The chain combines TRBV10-3 with TRBJ1-6, with a tentative D call TRBD1 (5 bases). CDR3 size: 13 residues. V gave up 4 bases and J gave up 8 bases, with 9 bases separating them. The germline V gene encodes CDR1 ENHRY and CDR2 SYGVKD.

CDR3 sequence: CASSLGTGLDSYEQYF. DNA of the CDR3: TGTGCCAGCAGCTTAGGGACAGGGTTAGACTCCTACGAGCAGTACTTC. V is TRBV7-6 and J is TRBJ2-7; 8 nucleotides align to TRBD1. The CDR3 length is 16 residues. V was pared by 1 base and J by 0 bases, with 5 bases of the junction left unmatched. Germline V gene lookup returns CDR1 SGHVS and CDR2 FNYEAQ.

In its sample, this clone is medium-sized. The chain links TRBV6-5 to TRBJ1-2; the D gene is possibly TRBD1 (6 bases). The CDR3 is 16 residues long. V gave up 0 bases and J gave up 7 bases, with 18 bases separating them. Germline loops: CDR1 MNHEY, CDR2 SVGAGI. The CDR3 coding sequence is TGTGCCAGCAGTTACTCGAACGGTCAGGGGATGGGTGGCTACACCTTC. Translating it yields CASSYSNGQGMGGYTF.

CDR3 DNA sequence: TGTGCCATCAAGGACAGGGGGGTAACAGATACGCAGTATTTT. It yields the protein CAIKDRGVTDTQYF. The chain employs TRBV10-3 and TRBJ2-3; 10 positions match TRBD1. Germline assignment: CDR1 ENHRY and CDR2 SYGVKD. V lost 7 bases, J lost 3 bases, and 4 bases stayed unmatched. The CDR3 extends over 14 amino acids.

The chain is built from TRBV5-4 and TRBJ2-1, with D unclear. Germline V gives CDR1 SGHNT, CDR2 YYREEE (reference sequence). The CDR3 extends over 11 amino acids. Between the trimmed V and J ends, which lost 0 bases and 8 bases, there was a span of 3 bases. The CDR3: CASSLVDEQFF. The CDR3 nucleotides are TGTGCCAGCAGCTTGGTAGATGAGCAGTTCTTC.

For the CDR3, the DNA is TGTGCCAGCACTAGGGGAGGGGGGAATAATTCACCCCTCCACTTT. Its translation: CASTRGGGNNSPLHF. This chain joins TRBV9 and TRBJ1-6, with D perhaps TRBD1 (6 bases). Germline V gives CDR1 SGDLS, CDR2 YYNGEE. Trimming stripped 6 bases from V and 5 bases from J, with 15 bases between. CDR3 length: 15 amino acids.

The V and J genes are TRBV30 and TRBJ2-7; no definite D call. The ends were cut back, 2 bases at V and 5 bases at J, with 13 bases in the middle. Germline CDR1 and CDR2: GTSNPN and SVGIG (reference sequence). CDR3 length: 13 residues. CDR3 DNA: TGTGCCTGGAGTAGGAGTGGGTGGGACGAGCAGTACTTC. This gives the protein CAWSRSGWDEQYF. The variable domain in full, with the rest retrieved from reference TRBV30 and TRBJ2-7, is SQTIHQWPATLVQPVGSPLSLECTVEGTSNPNLYWYRQAAGRGLQLLFYSVGIGQISSEVPQNLSASRPQDRQFILSSKKLLLSDSGFYLCAWSRSGWDEQYFGPGTRLTVT.

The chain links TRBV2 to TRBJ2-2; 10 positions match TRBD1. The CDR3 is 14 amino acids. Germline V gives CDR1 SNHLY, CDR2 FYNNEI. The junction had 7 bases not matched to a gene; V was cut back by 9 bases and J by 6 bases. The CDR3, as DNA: TGTGCCAGAGGTGACAGGGGGCTGGCCGGGGAGCTGTTTTTT. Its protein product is CARGDRGLAGELFF.

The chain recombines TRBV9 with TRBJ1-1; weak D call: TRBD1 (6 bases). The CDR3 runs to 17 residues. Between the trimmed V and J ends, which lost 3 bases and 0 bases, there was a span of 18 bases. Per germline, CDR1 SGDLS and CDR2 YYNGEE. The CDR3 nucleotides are TGTGCCAGCAGCGCAGCCGGCGGGGGCTGGGTGAACACTGAAGCTTTCTTT. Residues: CASSAAGGGWVNTEAFF.

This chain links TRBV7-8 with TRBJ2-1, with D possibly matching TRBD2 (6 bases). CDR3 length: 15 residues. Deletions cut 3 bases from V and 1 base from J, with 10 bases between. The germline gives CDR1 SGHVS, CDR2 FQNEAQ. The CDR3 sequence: CASSLSGSSYNEQFF. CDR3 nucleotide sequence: TGTGCCAGCAGCTTGTCCGGGAGTTCCTACAATGAGCAGTTCTTC. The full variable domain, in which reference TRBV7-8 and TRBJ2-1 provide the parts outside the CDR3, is GAGVSQSPRYKVAKRGQDVALRCDPISGHVSLFWYQQALGQGPEFLTYFQNEAQLDKSGLPSDRFFAERPEGSVSTLKIQRTQQEDSAVYLCASSLSGSSYNEQFFGPGTRLTVL.

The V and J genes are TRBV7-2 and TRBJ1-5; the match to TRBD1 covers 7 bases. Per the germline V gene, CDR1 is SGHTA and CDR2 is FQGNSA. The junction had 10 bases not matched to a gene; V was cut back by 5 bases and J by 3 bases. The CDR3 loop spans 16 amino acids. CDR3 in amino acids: CASSGTGQEHNQPQHF. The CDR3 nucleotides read TGTGCCAGCAGCGGAACCGGACAGGAACACAATCAGCCCCAGCATTTT.

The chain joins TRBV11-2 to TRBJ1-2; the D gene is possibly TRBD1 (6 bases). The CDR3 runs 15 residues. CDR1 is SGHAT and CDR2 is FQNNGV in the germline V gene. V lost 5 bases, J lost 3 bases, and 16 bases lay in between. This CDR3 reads CASSPQSGVHYGYTF. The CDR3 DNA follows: TGTGCCAGCAGCCCACAATCAGGGGTACACTATGGCTACACCTTC.

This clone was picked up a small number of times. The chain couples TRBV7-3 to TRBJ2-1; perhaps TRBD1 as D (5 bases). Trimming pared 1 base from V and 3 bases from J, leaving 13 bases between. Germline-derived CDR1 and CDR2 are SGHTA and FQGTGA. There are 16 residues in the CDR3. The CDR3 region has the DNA TGTGCCAGCAGCTTAAGCGCTAACAGGTACTACAATGAGCAGTTCTTC. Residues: CASSLSANRYYNEQFF.

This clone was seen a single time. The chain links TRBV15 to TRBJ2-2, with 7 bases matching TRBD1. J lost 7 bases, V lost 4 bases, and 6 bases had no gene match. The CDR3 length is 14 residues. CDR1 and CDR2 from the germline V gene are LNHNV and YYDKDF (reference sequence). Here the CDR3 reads CATSNIGGNGELFF. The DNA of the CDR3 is TGTGCCACCAGCAACATAGGGGGCAACGGGGAGCTGTTTTTT.

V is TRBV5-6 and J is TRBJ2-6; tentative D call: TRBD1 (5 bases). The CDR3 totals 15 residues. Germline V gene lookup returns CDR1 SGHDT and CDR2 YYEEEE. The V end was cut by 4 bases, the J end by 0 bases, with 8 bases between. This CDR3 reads CASSTDISGANVLTF. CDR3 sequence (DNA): TGTGCCAGCAGCACGGACATCTCTGGGGCCAACGTCCTGACTTTC.

DNA for the CDR3: TGTGCCAGCAGCGCCGGGGTGACCTACGAGCAGTACTTC. It translates to CASSAGVTYEQYF. The V and J genes are TRBV9 and TRBJ2-7; tentative D call: TRBD2 (5 bases). Germline V gene data show CDR1 as SGDLS and CDR2 as YYNGEE. Trimming pared 3 bases from V and 2 bases from J, leaving 9 bases between. This CDR3 has 13 amino acids.

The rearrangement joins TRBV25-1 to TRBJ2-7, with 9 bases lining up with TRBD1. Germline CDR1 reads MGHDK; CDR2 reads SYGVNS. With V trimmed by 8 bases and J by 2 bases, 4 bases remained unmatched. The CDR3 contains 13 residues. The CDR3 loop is CASSGQGAYEQYF. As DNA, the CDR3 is TGTGCCAGCTCGGGACAGGGAGCCTACGAGCAGTACTTC.

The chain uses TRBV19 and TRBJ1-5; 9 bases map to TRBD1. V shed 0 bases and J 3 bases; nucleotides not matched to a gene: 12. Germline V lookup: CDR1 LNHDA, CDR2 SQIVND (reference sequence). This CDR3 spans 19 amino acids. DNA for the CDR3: TGTGCCAGTAGTATAGAGAGAAGATCGACAGGGGGGTTCAATCAGCCCCAGCATTTT. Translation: CASSIERRSTGGFNQPQHF.

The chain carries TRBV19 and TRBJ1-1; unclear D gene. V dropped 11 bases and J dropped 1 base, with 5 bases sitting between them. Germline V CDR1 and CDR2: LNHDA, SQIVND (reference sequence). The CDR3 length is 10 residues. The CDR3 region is CASGNTEAFF. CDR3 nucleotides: TGTGCCTCAGGGAACACTGAAGCTTTCTTT.

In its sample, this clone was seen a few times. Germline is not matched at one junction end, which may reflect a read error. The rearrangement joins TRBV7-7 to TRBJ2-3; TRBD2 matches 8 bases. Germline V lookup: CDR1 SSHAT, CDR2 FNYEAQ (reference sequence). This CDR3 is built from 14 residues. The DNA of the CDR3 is TGTGCTAGCAGCCCGACTAGCGGCACAGATACGCAGTATTTT. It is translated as CASSPTSGTDTQYF. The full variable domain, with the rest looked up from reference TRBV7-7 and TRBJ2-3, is GAGVSQSPRYKVTKRGQDVTLRCDPISSHATLYWYQQALGQGPEFLTYFNYEAQPDKSGLPSDRFSAERPEGSISTLTIQRTEQRDSAMYRCASSPTSGTDTQYFGPGTRLTVL.

The CDR3 sequence: CSATGGDEQYF. For the CDR3, the DNA is TGCAGCGCGACAGGGGGCGACGAGCAGTACTTC. The chain joins TRBV29-1 to TRBJ2-7, with 10 bases identical to TRBD1. The CDR3 contains 11 residues. From germline, CDR1 is SQVTM and CDR2 ANQGSEA. V was clipped by 7 bases and J by 5 bases; unmatched bases: 2.

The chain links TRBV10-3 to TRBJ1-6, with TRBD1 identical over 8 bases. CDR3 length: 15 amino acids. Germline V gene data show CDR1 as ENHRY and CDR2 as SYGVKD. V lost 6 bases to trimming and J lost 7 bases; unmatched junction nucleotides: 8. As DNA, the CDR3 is TGTGCCATCAGCCCAGGGGGCAGGGGAAATTCACCCCTCCACTTT. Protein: CAISPGGRGNSPLHF.

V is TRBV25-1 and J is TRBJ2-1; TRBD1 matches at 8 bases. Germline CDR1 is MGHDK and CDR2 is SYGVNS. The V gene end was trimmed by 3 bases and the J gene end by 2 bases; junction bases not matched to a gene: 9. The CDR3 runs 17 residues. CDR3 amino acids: CASSDPSSGGAYNEQFF. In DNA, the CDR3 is TGTGCCAGCAGTGATCCCAGCTCAGGGGGCGCCTACAATGAGCAGTTCTTC. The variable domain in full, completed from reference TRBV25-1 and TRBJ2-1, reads EADIYQTPRYLVIGTGKKITLECSQTMGHDKMYWYQQDPGMELHLIHYSYGVNSTEKGDLSSESTVSRIRTEHFPLTLESARPSHTSQYLCASSDPSSGGAYNEQFFGPGTRLTVL.

CDR3 in amino acids: CASSILTGGSNQPQHF. CDR3 nucleotides: TGTGCCAGTAGTATCTTGACAGGGGGCAGCAATCAGCCCCAGCATTTT. J is TRBJ1-5 and V is TRBV19; 10 nucleotides line up with TRBD1. This CDR3 is built from 16 residues. V shed 3 bases, J shed 1 base, and the junction held 3 bases outside the gene matches. CDR1 and CDR2 from the germline V gene are LNHDA and SQIVND (reference sequence).

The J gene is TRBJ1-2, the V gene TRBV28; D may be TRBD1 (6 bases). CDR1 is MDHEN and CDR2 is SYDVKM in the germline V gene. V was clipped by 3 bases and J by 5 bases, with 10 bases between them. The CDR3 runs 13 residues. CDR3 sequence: CASSLQQGYGYTF. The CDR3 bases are TGTGCCAGCAGTTTGCAACAGGGATATGGCTACACCTTC.

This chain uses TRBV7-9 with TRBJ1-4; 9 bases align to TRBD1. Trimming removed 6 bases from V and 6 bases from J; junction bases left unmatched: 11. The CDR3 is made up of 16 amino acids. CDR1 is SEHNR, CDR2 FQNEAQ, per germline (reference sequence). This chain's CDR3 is CASSSPDRTGDEKLFF. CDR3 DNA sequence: TGTGCCAGCAGTTCGCCCGACCGGACAGGGGATGAAAAACTGTTTTTT.